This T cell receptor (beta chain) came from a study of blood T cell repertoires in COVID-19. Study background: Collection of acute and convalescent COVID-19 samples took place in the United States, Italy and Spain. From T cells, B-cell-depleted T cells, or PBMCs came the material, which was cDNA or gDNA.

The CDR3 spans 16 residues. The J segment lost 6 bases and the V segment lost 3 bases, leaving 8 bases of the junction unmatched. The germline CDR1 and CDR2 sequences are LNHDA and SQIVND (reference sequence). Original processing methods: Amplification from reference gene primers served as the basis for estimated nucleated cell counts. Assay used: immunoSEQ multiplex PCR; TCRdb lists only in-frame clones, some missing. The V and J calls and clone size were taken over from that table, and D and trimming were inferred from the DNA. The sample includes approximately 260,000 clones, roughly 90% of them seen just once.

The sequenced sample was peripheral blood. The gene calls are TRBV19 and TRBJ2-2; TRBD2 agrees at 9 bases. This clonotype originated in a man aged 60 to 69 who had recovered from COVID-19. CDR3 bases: TGTGCCAGTAGTATGTCCGGGACTAGCCCCTCCGGGGAGCTGTTTTTT. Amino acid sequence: CASSMSGTSPSGELFF.